This T cell receptor (beta chain) was captured in a study of blood T cell repertoires in COVID-19. Profiled with immunoSEQ multiplex PCR; TCRdb holds only in-frame clones, not every one. The sample shows around 300,000 clones, around 86% of them seen only once. Trimming left V 1 base short and J 2 bases short, with 9 bases between. The CDR3 has 14 amino acids. CDR1 SGHVS and CDR2 FNYEAQ come from the germline V gene. V usage is TRBV7-6 and J usage is TRBJ2-7, with a tentative D call TRBD1 (6 bases). The receptor's source is a woman aged 25 to 39 who had recovered from COVID-19. The sequenced material came from peripheral blood. The CDR3 loop reads CASSLETGPYEQYF. The CDR3 DNA reads TGTGCCAGCAGCTTAGAGACAGGCCCCTACGAGCAGTACTTC.